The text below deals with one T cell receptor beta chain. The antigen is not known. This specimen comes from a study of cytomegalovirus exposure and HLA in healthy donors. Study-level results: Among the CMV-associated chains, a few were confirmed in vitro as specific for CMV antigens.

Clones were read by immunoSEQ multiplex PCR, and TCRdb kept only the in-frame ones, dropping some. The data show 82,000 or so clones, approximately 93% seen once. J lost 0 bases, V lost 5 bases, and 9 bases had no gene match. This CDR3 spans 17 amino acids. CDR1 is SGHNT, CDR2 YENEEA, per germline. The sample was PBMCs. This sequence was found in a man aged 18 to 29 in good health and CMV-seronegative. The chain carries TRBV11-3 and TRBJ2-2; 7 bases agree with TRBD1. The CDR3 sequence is CASSLNRGLANTGELFF. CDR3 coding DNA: TGTGCCAGCAGCCTAAACAGGGGTTTGGCGAACACCGGGGAGCTGTTTTTT.